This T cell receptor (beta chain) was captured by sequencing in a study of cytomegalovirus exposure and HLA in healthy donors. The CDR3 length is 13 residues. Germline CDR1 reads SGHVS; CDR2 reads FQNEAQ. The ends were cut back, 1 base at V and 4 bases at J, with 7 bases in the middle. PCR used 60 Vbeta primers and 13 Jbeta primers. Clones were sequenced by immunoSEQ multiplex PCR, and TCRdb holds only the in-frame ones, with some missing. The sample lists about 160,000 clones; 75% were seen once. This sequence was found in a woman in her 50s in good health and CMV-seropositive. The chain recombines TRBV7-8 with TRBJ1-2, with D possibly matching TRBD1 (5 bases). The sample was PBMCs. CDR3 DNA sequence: TGTGCCAGCAGCTTAGGGGACTTCTATGGCTACACCTTC. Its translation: CASSLGDFYGYTF.